This section outlines one T cell receptor (beta chain) sequence together with its context. The antigen is unknown. This specimen belongs to a study of vaccination effects on CD4 cells after COVID-19. General study points: Early post-infection timepoints were missing from the study, which also had few convalescent patients.

Sequenced by immunoSEQ multiplex PCR; TCRdb stores in-frame clones only, minus some. In the table there are under 55,000 clones, approximately 70% of which are singletons. CD4+ T cells specific for antigen were expanded with viral peptide pools by the ViraFEST assay before sequencing. Subsequent to roughly 9 days of culture, CD4+ T cells were isolated. A positive SARS-CoV-2 PCR test fell between March and December 2020. From germline, CDR1 is LNHDA and CDR2 SQIVND (reference sequence). V shed 1 base, J shed 9 bases, and the junction held 10 bases outside the gene matches. The CDR3 runs to 17 residues.

V is TRBV19 and J is TRBJ1-6; 9 positions agree with TRBD1. The TCR originated in a human donor who had a prior SARS-CoV-2 infection. The source was CD4+ T cells from PBMCs cultured with a peptide pool, collected before COVID-19 vaccination. CDR3 sequence (DNA): TGTGCCAGTAGTATAGTAGGAATTGAGACAGGGGGTTCACCCCTCCACTTT. This codes for CASSIVGIETGGSPLHF.